This TCR beta chain was captured in a study of blood T cells in healthy people across ages. Alongside a J-beta primer mix, a sample-barcoded 5' primer served in a second PCR lasting about 7 to 11 cycles. Using its own MiXCR run on the 5' RACE reads, TCRdb lists one record per CDR3 protein. In the table there are around 800,000 distinct CDR3 sequences, about 55% of which are singletons. J was trimmed by 4 bases and V by 3 bases; bases with no gene match: 4. This CDR3 comprises 14 residues. Germline V gene data show CDR1 as MNHEY and CDR2 as SMNVEV (reference sequence). A remark on this clonotype: The antigen remains unidentified.

Notes on the study in general: From one million sequenced T cells, diversity estimates were lower bounds.

Sequenced: blood. The sequence came from an older man in good health. This chain uses TRBV27 with TRBJ2-7; 9 bases align to TRBD1. This chain's CDR3 is CASSFTGTGYEQYF. The CDR3 DNA follows: TGTGCCAGCAGTTTTACCGGGACAGGGTACGAGCAGTACTTC.